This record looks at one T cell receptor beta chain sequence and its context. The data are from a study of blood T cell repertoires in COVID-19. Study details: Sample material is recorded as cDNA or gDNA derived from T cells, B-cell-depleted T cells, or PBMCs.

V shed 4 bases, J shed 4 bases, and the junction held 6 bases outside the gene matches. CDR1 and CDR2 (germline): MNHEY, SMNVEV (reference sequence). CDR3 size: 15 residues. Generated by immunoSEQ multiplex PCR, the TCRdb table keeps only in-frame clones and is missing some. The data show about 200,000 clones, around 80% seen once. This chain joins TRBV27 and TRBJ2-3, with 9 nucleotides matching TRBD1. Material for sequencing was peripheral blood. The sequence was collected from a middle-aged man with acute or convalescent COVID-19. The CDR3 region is CASSSTGGLSDTQYF. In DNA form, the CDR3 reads TGTGCCAGCAGTTCGACAGGGGGTTTATCAGATACGCAGTATTTT.